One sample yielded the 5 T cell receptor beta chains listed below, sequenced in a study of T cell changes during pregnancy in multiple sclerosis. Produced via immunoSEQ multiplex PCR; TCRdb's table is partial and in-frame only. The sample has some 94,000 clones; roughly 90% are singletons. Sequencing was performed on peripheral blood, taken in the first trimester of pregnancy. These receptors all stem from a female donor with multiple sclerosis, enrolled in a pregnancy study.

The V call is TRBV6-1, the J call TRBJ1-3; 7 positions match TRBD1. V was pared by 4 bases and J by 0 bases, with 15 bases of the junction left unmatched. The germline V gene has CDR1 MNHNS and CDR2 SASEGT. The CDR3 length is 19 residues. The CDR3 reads CASSGVVSGGQRSGNTIYF. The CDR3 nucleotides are TGTGCCAGCAGTGGGGTTGTGAGCGGGGGACAGCGCTCTGGAAACACCATATATTTT.

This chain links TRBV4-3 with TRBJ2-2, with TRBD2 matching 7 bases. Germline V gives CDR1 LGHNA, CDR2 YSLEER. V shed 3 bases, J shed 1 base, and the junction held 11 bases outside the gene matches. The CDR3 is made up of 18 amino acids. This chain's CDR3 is CASSQKILADGNTGELFF. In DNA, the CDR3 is TGCGCCAGCAGCCAGAAGATCCTAGCGGATGGGAACACCGGGGAGCTGTTTTTT.

This CDR3 reads CASRGTGENEQYF. In DNA, the CDR3 is TGTGCCAGCAGGGGGACAGGGGAGAACGAGCAGTACTTC. This sequence joins TRBV2 and TRBJ2-7; 10 nucleotides line up with TRBD1. The J segment lost 5 bases and the V segment lost 6 bases, leaving 4 bases of the junction unmatched. The germline gives CDR1 SNHLY, CDR2 FYNNEI. The CDR3 length is 13 residues. The variable domain in full, with the rest retrieved from reference TRBV2 and TRBJ2-7, is EPEVTQTPSHQVTQMGQEVILRCVPISNHLYFYWYRQILGQKVEFLVSFYNNEISEKSEIFDDQFSVERPDGSNFTLKIRSTKLEDSAMYFCASRGTGENEQYFGPGTRLTVT.

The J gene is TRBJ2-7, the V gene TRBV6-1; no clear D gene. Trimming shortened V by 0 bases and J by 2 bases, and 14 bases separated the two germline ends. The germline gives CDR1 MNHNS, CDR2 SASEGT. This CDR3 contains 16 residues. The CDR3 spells CASSEAGPLNPYEQYF. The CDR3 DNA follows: TGTGCCAGCAGTGAAGCGGGCCCCCTAAACCCCTACGAGCAGTACTTC.

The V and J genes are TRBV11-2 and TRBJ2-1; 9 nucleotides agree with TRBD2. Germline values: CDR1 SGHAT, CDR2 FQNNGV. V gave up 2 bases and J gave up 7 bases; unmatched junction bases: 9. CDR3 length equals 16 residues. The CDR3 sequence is CASSLRSAGGPNEQFF. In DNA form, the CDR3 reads TGTGCCAGCAGCTTACGTTCGGCGGGAGGGCCTAATGAGCAGTTCTTC. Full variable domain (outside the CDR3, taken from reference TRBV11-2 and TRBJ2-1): EAGVAQSPRYKIIEKRQSVAFWCNPISGHATLYWYQQILGQGPKLLIQFQNNGVVDDSQLPKDRFSAERLKGVDSTLKIQPAKLEDSAVYLCASSLRSAGGPNEQFFGPGTRLTVL.